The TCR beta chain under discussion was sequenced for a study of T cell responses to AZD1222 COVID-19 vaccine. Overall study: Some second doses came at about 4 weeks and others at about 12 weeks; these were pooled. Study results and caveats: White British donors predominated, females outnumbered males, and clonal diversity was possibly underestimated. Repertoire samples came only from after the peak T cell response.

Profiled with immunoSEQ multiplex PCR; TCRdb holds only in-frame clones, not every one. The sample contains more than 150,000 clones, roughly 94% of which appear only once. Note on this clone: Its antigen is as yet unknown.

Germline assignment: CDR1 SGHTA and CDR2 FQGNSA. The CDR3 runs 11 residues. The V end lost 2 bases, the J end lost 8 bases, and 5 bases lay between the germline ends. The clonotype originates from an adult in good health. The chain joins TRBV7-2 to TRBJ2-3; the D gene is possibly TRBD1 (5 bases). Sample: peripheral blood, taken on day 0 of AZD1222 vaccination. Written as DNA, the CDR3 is TGTGCCAGCAGCTTAAGGGGTACGCAGTATTTT. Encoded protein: CASSLRGTQYF.